This T cell receptor (beta chain) was found in a study of CD8+CD57+ T cells in acquired aplastic anemia. At the level of the study: Sorting CD4+ and CD8+ cells gave DNA averaging approximately 2.9 ug.

It was genomic DNA that served as the template for profiling TCR beta VDJ and CDR3. Each CDR3 protein gets one entry after TCRdb re-called the reads with MiXCR. This table has a few hundred thousand distinct CDR3 sequences, around 82% appearing once. The CDR3 length is 13 residues. CDR1 is LNHNV, CDR2 YYDKDF, per germline (reference sequence). Flow cytometry had shown expanded CD8+CD57+ cells in the patients chosen for sequencing. No patient had been given any therapy when blood was sampled. Findings and caveats of the study: Patients and controls had in common fewer than 30 CD8+ CDR3 sequences. Patients and controls had CD8+ Simpson's diversity values that were not significantly distinct.

With regard to this clonotype: Its antigen is unknown. Sequence at one end of the junction differs from germline and may be a read error.

This sequence was found in a human donor with aplastic anemia. Sequenced material: sorted CD4+, CD8+, or CD8+CD57+ T cells (not recorded which) from PBMCs. The chain combines TRBV15 with TRBJ2-1, with D perhaps assigned TRBD1 or TRBD2 (5 bases each). The CDR3 here is CATSRGGNHETLF. The CDR3 DNA reads as TGTGCCACCAGCAGAGGGGGGAACCATGAGACGCTCTTC. Using reference TRBV15 and TRBJ2-1 for the parts outside the CDR3, the full variable domain is DAMVIQNPRYQVTQFGKPVTLSCSQTLNHNVMYWYQQKSSQAPKLLFHYYDKDFNNEADTPDNFQSRRPNTSFCFLDIRSPGLGDTAMYLCATSRGGNHETLFGPGTRLTVL.